The clone carrying this T cell receptor (beta chain) was counted many times. Researchers took RNA transcripts and amplified the TCR beta CDR3 regions from them. First-round RT-PCR targeting the TCR CDR3 was performed with the HTBI primer set. TCRdb called the multiplex PCR reads again in MiXCR, with one record for every CDR3 protein. Among around 350,000 distinct CDR3 sequences listed, roughly 13% were seen once. Over 18 months, lack of ophthalmopathy progression marked Graves' hyperthyroidism as stable. The study based diagnoses on clinical symptoms, serum thyroxine and TRAb, thyroid ultrasound and orbital computed tomography. The CDR3 runs to 14 residues. The V segment lost 6 bases and the J segment 10 bases; nucleotides outside the gene matches: 11. Per the germline V gene, CDR1 is MNHNS and CDR2 is SASEGT. The data originate from a study of T cells in Graves' hyperthyroidism and ophthalmopathy.

The gene calls are TRBV6-1 and TRBJ2-1, with 8 positions matching TRBD2. The sequencing input was blood. This receptor was obtained from a woman under 30 with Graves' hyperthyroidism. The CDR3 loop is CASRALAEGSEQFF. CDR3 in DNA: TGTGCCAGCAGGGCACTAGCGGAGGGGTCAGAGCAGTTCTTC.